This T cell receptor beta chain originates from a study of regulatory T cells in long-lasting Graves disease. The germline CDR1 and CDR2 sequences are SGDLS and YYNGEE. The V end was cut by 0 bases, the J end by 0 bases, with 12 bases between. This CDR3 has 16 residues. Stated time point: persistent/refractory GD, antithyroid drugs over 5 years with positive TRAb. The TCR library was made from RNA that had been extracted from PBMCs in TRIzol. In building TCR beta libraries, iRepertoire HTBI primers were used together with Arm-PCR of CDR3 regions. TCRdb re-analysed the multiplex PCR reads in MiXCR, keeping a single row per CDR3 protein. This sample has under 450,000 distinct CDR3 sequences; 20% to 25% occur once, and the top ten carry around 30%. This clonotype was counted at least ten times.

The chain has TRBV9 and TRBJ1-1; D gene ambiguous. This TCR was recovered from a woman in her forties with Graves disease. The sequencing here drew on peripheral blood mononuclear cells (PBMCs), taken when the disease was refractory, from a patient treated with antithyroid drugs. The CDR3 loop is CASSVVGSSMNTEAFF. CDR3 coding DNA: TGTGCCAGCAGCGTAGTGGGGTCTTCCATGAACACTGAAGCTTTCTTT.